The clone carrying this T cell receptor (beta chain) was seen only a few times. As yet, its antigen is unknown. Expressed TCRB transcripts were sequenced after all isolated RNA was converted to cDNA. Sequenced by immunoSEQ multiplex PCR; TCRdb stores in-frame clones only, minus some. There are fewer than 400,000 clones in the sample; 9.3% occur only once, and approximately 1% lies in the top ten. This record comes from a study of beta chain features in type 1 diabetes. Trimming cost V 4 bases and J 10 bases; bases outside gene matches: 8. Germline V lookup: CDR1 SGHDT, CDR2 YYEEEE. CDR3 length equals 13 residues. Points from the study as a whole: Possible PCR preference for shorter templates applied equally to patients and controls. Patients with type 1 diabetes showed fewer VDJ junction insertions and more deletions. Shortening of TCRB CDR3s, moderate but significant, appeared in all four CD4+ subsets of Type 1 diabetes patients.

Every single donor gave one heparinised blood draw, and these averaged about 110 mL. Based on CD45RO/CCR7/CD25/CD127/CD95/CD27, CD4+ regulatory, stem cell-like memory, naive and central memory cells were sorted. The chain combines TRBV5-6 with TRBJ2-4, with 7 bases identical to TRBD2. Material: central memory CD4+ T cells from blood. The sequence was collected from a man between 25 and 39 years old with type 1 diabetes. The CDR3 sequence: CASSQPPGGIQYF. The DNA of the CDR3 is TGTGCCAGCAGCCAGCCTCCGGGGGGAATTCAGTACTTC. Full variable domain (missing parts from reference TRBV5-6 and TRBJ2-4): DAGVTQSPTHLIKTRGQQVTLRCSPKSGHDTVSWYQQALGQGPQFIFQYYEEEERQRGNFPDRFSGHQFPNYSSELNVNALLLGDSALYLCASSQPPGGIQYFGAGTRLSVL.